Below, 28 T cell receptor beta chains from the same sample are listed, as sequenced in a study of CD8 T cells in Susac syndrome. Reverse transcription of about 0.5 to 1 ug RNA used random hexamers. MiXCR, run by TCRdb on the immunoSEQ multiplex PCR reads, gives a single entry per CDR3 protein. The repertoire includes about 160,000 distinct CDR3 sequences, 94% of them detected once, and roughly 0.099% sits in the top ten. Specimen: CD4+ T cells from PBMCs. These receptors were collected from a human donor with multiple sclerosis.

V usage is TRBV3-1 and J usage is TRBJ2-4; 7 bases are shared with TRBD1. CDR3 size: 15 residues. The junction had 4 bases not matched to a gene; V was cut back by 4 bases and J by 1 base. CDR1 LGHDT and CDR2 YNNKEL come from the germline V gene (reference sequence). CDR3 sequence reads: CASSLQTGAKNIQYF. CDR3 DNA: TGTGCCAGCAGCCTACAGACAGGGGCCAAAAACATTCAGTACTTC.

This clonotype has only one observation. The chain combines TRBV6-6 with TRBJ2-7; possibly TRBD1 for D (5 bases). Germline-derived CDR1 and CDR2 are MNHNY and SVGAGI (reference sequence). The CDR3 consists of 15 residues. The V end lost 4 bases, the J end lost 5 bases, and 18 bases lay between the germline ends. The CDR3 bases are TGTGCCAGCAGTTTCCCCGGCCAGGGAAGGAACGAGCAGTACTTC. The encoded protein is CASSFPGQGRNEQYF.

V gene TRBV29-1 combines with J gene TRBJ2-1; 9 nucleotides match TRBD2. CDR1 and CDR2 (germline): SQVTM, ANQGSEA. The CDR3 extends over 13 amino acids. V shed 2 bases and J 5 bases; nucleotides not matched to a gene: 1. CDR3 in amino acids: CSVERLADNEQFF. The CDR3 DNA sequence: TGCAGCGTTGAAAGACTAGCGGACAATGAGCAGTTCTTC.

V and J are TRBV4-1 and TRBJ1-1; 9 bases map to TRBD1. The CDR3 extends over 18 amino acids. The junction had 10 bases not matched to a gene; V was cut back by 1 base and J by 1 base. Germline V gene sequence: CDR1 MGHRA, CDR2 YSYEKL. CDR3 nucleotide sequence: TGCGCCAGCAGCCAAGGACCCTGGACAGGGGCCCGGAACACTGAAGCTTTCTTT. The encoded protein is CASSQGPWTGARNTEAFF.

Only one count was recorded for this clonotype. The chain is built from TRBV20-1 and TRBJ2-1, with D possibly matching TRBD2 (6 bases). From germline, CDR1 is DFQATT and CDR2 SNEGSKA (reference sequence). V gave up 6 bases and J gave up 0 bases, with 9 bases separating them. This CDR3 region has 13 residues. The CDR3 DNA reads TGCAGTGCCGGGGACTCCTCCTACAATGAGCAGTTCTTC. Protein sequence: CSAGDSSYNEQFF.

The CDR3 DNA sequence: TGTGCCAGCAGCTCAGAACAGGGTCCCTACGAGCAGTACTTC. Amino acid sequence: CASSSEQGPYEQYF. The chain uses TRBV7-6 and TRBJ2-7; TRBD1 is a possible D gene (6 bases). V was trimmed by 4 bases and J by 2 bases, leaving 12 bases between them. The germline V gene has CDR1 SGHVS and CDR2 FNYEAQ. The CDR3 covers 14 residues.

The chain is built from TRBV3-1 and TRBJ1-2; a weak D match, TRBD1 (6 bases). CDR3 length: 15 amino acids. Per germline, CDR1 LGHDT and CDR2 YNNKEL (reference sequence). Deletions cut 3 bases from V and 2 bases from J, with 13 bases between. This CDR3 reads CASSHSGERNYGYTF. In DNA, the CDR3 is TGTGCCAGCAGCCATTCAGGGGAGAGGAACTATGGCTACACCTTC.

This chain joins TRBV6-1 and TRBJ2-5; D remains ambiguous. Trimming pared 1 base from V and 3 bases from J, leaving 9 bases between. From germline, CDR1 is MNHNS and CDR2 SASEGT. The CDR3 sequence is 14 residues long. In DNA, the CDR3 is TGTGCCAGCAGTGAAGAGGACGGAAAAGAGACCCAGTACTTC. This codes for CASSEEDGKETQYF.

The V and J genes are TRBV28 and TRBJ1-3, with D hard to call. V was cut by 7 bases and J by 0 bases, with 10 bases left in between. The CDR3 spans 14 residues. Looked up from germline, CDR1 is MDHEN and CDR2 is SYDVKM. The CDR3, as DNA: TGTGCCAGCACCCCCGTGGTCTCTGGAAACACCATATATTTT. It encodes CASTPVVSGNTIYF.

The chain employs TRBV7-2 and TRBJ2-5, with 8 nucleotides matching TRBD2. From germline, CDR1 is SGHTA and CDR2 FQGNSA. The CDR3 spans 13 residues. V lost 9 bases, J lost 5 bases, and 8 bases stayed unmatched. DNA for the CDR3: TGTGCCAGTTCGGGAGGGCGGGATGAGACCCAGTACTTC. Protein: CASSGGRDETQYF.

The gene calls are TRBV30 and TRBJ2-3; D is ambiguous. V was pared by 1 base and J by 4 bases, with 3 bases between. Germline V gives CDR1 GTSNPN, CDR2 SVGIG (reference sequence). The CDR3 spans 11 residues. CDR3 nucleotide sequence: TGTGCCTGGAGTGCCGCAGATACGCAGTATTTT. Translated: CAWSAADTQYF.

The sample holds a few counts of this clonotype. V is TRBV5-6 and J is TRBJ1-2; weak D call: TRBD1 (5 bases). CDR3 length: 13 residues. V was trimmed by 0 bases and J by 2 bases, leaving 5 bases between them. Germline V gene sequence: CDR1 SGHDT, CDR2 YYEEEE. CDR3 in amino acids: CASSLGDNYGYTF. The CDR3 DNA reads TGTGCCAGCAGCTTGGGGGACAACTATGGCTACACCTTC.

V gene TRBV12-3 or TRBV12-4 combines with J gene TRBJ1-1; D not resolved. V was trimmed by 3 bases and J by 0 bases, leaving 5 bases between them. CDR3 size: 13 residues. CDR3 residues: CASSFEMNTEAFF. The CDR3 DNA is TGTGCCAGCAGTTTTGAGATGAACACTGAAGCTTTCTTT.

V gene TRBV29-1 combines with J gene TRBJ1-1, with 7 nucleotides matching TRBD1. CDR1 is SQVTM and CDR2 is ANQGSEA in the germline V gene. V shed 4 bases and J 4 bases; nucleotides not matched to a gene: 6. This CDR3 has 13 residues. The CDR3 is CSVATGRGTEAFF. CDR3 sequence (DNA): TGCAGCGTTGCGACAGGGAGGGGCACTGAAGCTTTCTTT.

The V and J genes are TRBV18 and TRBJ2-2, with TRBD2 matching 7 bases. The CDR3 length is 16 residues. V was pared by 3 bases and J by 0 bases, with 4 bases of the junction left unmatched. The germline CDR1 and CDR2 sequences are KGHSH and LQKENI. CDR3 sequence reads: CASSPALAANTGELFF. DNA of the CDR3: TGTGCCAGCTCACCTGCCCTAGCGGCGAACACCGGGGAGCTGTTTTTT.

Only one count was recorded for this clonotype. The V call is TRBV4-2, the J call TRBJ2-2, with D unresolved. Trimming left V 2 bases short and J 0 bases short, with 7 bases between. The CDR3 is made up of 15 amino acids. CDR1 and CDR2 from the germline V gene are LGHNA and YNFKEQ. The CDR3 bases are TGTGCCAGCAGCCAACTTCAGTCGAACACCGGGGAGCTGTTTTTT. Protein sequence: CASSQLQSNTGELFF.

The chain employs TRBV18 and TRBJ1-1; D might be TRBD1 (5 bases). V gave up 7 bases and J gave up 3 bases, with 12 bases separating them. Germline CDR1 is KGHSH and CDR2 is LQKENI. The CDR3 consists of 13 residues. The DNA of the CDR3 is TGTGCCAGCTTAAGGGGCGCGGACACTGAAGCTTTCTTT. This sequence encodes CASLRGADTEAFF.

The chain uses TRBV12-3 or TRBV12-4 and TRBJ1-5, with D perhaps TRBD1 (6 bases). The CDR3 is made up of 15 amino acids. V was shortened by 6 bases and J by 4 bases, with 16 bases between the two germline ends. The CDR3 sequence: CASSHRVIKNQPQHF. The CDR3 DNA reads as TGTGCCAGCAGCCACAGGGTGATCAAGAATCAGCCCCAGCATTTT.

In its sample, this clonotype was seen once. This chain links TRBV19 with TRBJ2-3; either TRBD1 or TRBD2 may fit D (5 bases each). V gave up 7 bases and J gave up 2 bases, with 10 bases separating them. CDR1 is LNHDA, CDR2 SQIVND, per germline (reference sequence). The CDR3 length is 13 residues. The CDR3: CASTGPATDTQYF. In nucleotides, the CDR3 is TGTGCCAGTACGGGGCCAGCCACAGATACGCAGTATTTT.

The J gene is TRBJ2-3, the V gene TRBV30; D not resolved. This CDR3 region has 12 residues. Between the trimmed V and J ends, which lost 0 bases and 5 bases, there was a span of 6 bases. Germline lookup yields CDR1 GTSNPN and CDR2 SVGIG (reference sequence). CDR3 protein: CAWSVLLDTQYF. The CDR3 DNA follows: TGTGCCTGGAGTGTACTATTAGATACGCAGTATTTT.

The V call is TRBV6-2 or TRBV6-3, the J call TRBJ2-3; D not resolved. Deletions cut 2 bases from V and 4 bases from J, with 10 bases between. The germline V gene has CDR1 MNHEY and CDR2 SVGEGT. CDR3 length: 14 amino acids. CDR3 nucleotides: TGTGCCAGCAGTTACAGACTCGAGGCAGATACGCAGTATTTT. As protein: CASSYRLEADTQYF.

This clonotype appeared a few times. V and J are TRBV12-3 or TRBV12-4 and TRBJ1-2, with D tentatively TRBD1 (5 bases). V was clipped by 5 bases and J by 2 bases, with 12 bases between them. The CDR3 loop spans 14 amino acids. The CDR3 nucleotides are TGTGCCAGCAGTCCGCCGAGGGGCAACTATGGCTACACCTTC. It is translated as CASSPPRGNYGYTF.

The chain is built from TRBV12-3 or TRBV12-4 and TRBJ2-7; 11 nucleotides agree with TRBD2. The CDR3 contains 13 residues. V shed 9 bases and J 5 bases; nucleotides not matched to a gene: 6. The CDR3 reads CASQLLAGDEQYF. The CDR3 DNA follows: TGTGCCAGTCAATTACTAGCGGGAGACGAGCAGTACTTC.

CDR3 DNA: TGTGCCACCAGCAGAGATTCGTCGATCTCTGGAAACACCATATATTTT. Protein sequence: CATSRDSSISGNTIYF. The genes are TRBV15 and TRBJ1-3; D gene unclear. V lost 0 bases to trimming and J lost 0 bases, with 9 bases between them. CDR3 length: 16 amino acids. Germline V lookup: CDR1 LNHNV, CDR2 YYDKDF (reference sequence). Drawing the rest from reference TRBV15 and TRBJ1-3, the complete variable domain is DAMVIQNPRYQVTQFGKPVTLSCSQTLNHNVMYWYQQKSSQAPKLLFHYYDKDFNNEADTPDNFQSRRPNTSFCFLDIRSPGLGDTAMYLCATSRDSSISGNTIYFGEGSWLTVV.

V usage is TRBV19 and J usage is TRBJ1-5; no reliable D call. From germline, CDR1 is LNHDA and CDR2 SQIVND (reference sequence). The CDR3 runs to 15 residues. Trimming removed 5 bases from V and 4 bases from J, with 15 bases in between. The DNA of the CDR3 is TGTGCCAGTAGTGCTGAAGGGAGTTGGAATCAGCCCCAGCATTTT. This encodes CASSAEGSWNQPQHF.

The J gene is TRBJ2-5, the V gene TRBV6-1, with 10 bases that match TRBD2. This CDR3 contains 15 residues. Germline assignment: CDR1 MNHNS and CDR2 SASEGT. The V gene end was trimmed by 4 bases and the J gene end by 5 bases; junction bases not matched to a gene: 7. In DNA form, the CDR3 reads TGTGCCAGCAGTGGCCGAGCGGGAGGGCGCGAGACCCAGTACTTC. This translates into CASSGRAGGRETQYF.

The chain links TRBV28 to TRBJ2-2; D unresolved. The CDR3 runs to 13 residues. Germline CDR1 and CDR2: MDHEN and SYDVKM. V lost 11 bases to trimming and J lost 2 bases, with 12 bases between them. The CDR3 sequence: CAVASSNTGELFF. The CDR3 bases are TGTGCCGTCGCAAGTTCTAACACCGGGGAGCTGTTTTTT.

The CDR3 bases are TGTGCCTGGAGTGACGGTGCATCCTACGAGCAGTACTTC. This codes for CAWSDGASYEQYF. The chain recombines TRBV30 with TRBJ2-7; the D is unclear. This CDR3 comprises 13 residues. V shed 1 base and J shed 1 base, with 8 bases lying between them. Germline CDR1 reads GTSNPN; CDR2 reads SVGIG (reference sequence).